This TCR beta chain was observed in a study of blood T cells in healthy people across ages. This clonotype was counted at least ten times. A second roughly 6 to 12 cycle PCR used barcoded and J-beta primers. TCRdb called the 5' RACE reads again in MiXCR, with one record for every CDR3 protein. The sample lists roughly 700,000 distinct CDR3 sequences, approximately 30% seen once, with 15% in the top ten. V was cut by 6 bases and J by 7 bases, with 16 bases left in between. The germline gives CDR1 DFQATT, CDR2 SNEGSKA (reference sequence). This CDR3 has 13 amino acids. The clonotype originates from a woman of 80 years or more in good health. The chain recombines TRBV20-1 with TRBJ2-1; D remains ambiguous. Sequenced sample: blood. CDR3 amino acids: CSAALHEKNEQFF. The CDR3 region has the DNA TGCAGTGCAGCCTTACACGAAAAGAATGAGCAGTTCTTC.